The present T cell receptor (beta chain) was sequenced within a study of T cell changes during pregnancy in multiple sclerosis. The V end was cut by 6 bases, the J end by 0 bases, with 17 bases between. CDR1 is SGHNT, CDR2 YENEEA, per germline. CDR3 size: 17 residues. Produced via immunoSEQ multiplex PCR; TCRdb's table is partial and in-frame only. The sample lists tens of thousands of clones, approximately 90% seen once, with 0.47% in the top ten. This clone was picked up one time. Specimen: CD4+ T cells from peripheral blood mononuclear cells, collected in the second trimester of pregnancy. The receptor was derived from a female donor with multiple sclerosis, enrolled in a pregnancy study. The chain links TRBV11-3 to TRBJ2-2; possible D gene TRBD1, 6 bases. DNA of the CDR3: TGTGCCAGCAGACTAACTACCGGGACAACGAACACCGGGGAGCTGTTTTTT. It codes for CASRLTTGTTNTGELFF.